This is a list of T cell receptor beta chains from one sample in a study of T cell changes during pregnancy in multiple sclerosis. Measured with immunoSEQ multiplex PCR; TCRdb has only the in-frame clones, and not every one. This sample has about 38,000 clones, with 92% found just once. The material was CD4+ T cells from peripheral blood mononuclear cells, obtained after pregnancy. Every receptor here comes from a female donor in good health, enrolled as a control in a pregnancy study. The CDR3 runs from the conserved cysteine through the conserved F or W. D genes are given only for firm matches. Clone size is not always given. Where it is, it says once, few, many or a class for expanded clones.

V: TRBV27
J: TRBJ2-7
D: -
size: -
DNA: TGTGCCAGCAGTTTATCGAGAGGGTCAGCCTACGAGCAGTACTTC
CDR3: CASSLSRGSAYEQYF

V: TRBV4-3
J: TRBJ1-4
D: TRBD1
size: once
DNA: TGCGCCAGCAGCCACACATTACAGGGGTTTAATGAAAAACTGTTTTTT
CDR3: CASSHTLQGFNEKLFF

V: TRBV6-4
J: TRBJ2-3
D: TRBD2
size: -
DNA: TGTGCCAGCAGGTCGGGGGGGCATAGCACAGATACGCAGTATTTT
CDR3: CASRSGGHSTDTQYF

V: TRBV27
J: TRBJ1-2
D: -
size: -
DNA: TGTGCCAGCAGTTTAGGCCGGGATACGGTCTATGGCTACACCTTC
CDR3: CASSLGRDTVYGYTF

V: TRBV11-3
J: TRBJ2-3
D: TRBD2
size: once
DNA: TGTGCCAGCAGCTTAGGACTAGCTACGATGACAGATACGCAGTATTTT
CDR3: CASSLGLATMTDTQYF

V: TRBV19
J: TRBJ1-6
D: -
size: -
DNA: TGTGCCAGTAGTCTGGCCCCTACGGGGGTAGGTTCACCCCTCCACTTT
CDR3: CASSLAPTGVGSPLHF

V: TRBV4-2
J: TRBJ2-1
D: TRBD2
size: -
DNA: TGTGCCAGCAGCCAACCGCTGGGCGTCGCTAGCGGGAAAGATGAGCAGTTCTTC
CDR3: CASSQPLGVASGKDEQFF

V: TRBV7-2
J: TRBJ2-3
D: -
size: -
DNA: TGTGCCACCCAAAGACGAGCGGCAGATACGCAGTATTTT
CDR3: CATQRRAADTQYF

V: TRBV18
J: TRBJ2-3
D: -
size: -
DNA: TGTGCCAGCTCACCCCTTTTGGAGTATGGCACAGATACGCAGTATTTT
CDR3: CASSPLLEYGTDTQYF

V: TRBV4-2
J: TRBJ1-4
D: -
size: -
DNA: TGTGCCAGCAGCCAAGTGTCTGCAACTAATGAAAAACTGTTTTTT
CDR3: CASSQVSATNEKLFF

V: TRBV29-1
J: TRBJ2-2
D: TRBD1
size: -
DNA: TGCAGCGCGGGGGACAGGGGGCACACCGGGGAGCTGTTTTTT
CDR3: CSAGDRGHTGELFF

V: TRBV4-1
J: TRBJ1-4
D: -
size: few
DNA: TGCGCCAGCAGCCAAGATCTCTCGACAGGCGTTAATGAAAAACTGTTTTTT
CDR3: CASSQDLSTGVNEKLFF

V: TRBV30
J: TRBJ2-2
D: TRBD1
size: -
DNA: TGTGCCGGGGGGGGACAGGGGGCGGTGAGGACCGGGGAGCTGTTTTTT
CDR3: CAGGGQGAVRTGELFF

V: TRBV13
J: TRBJ1-5
D: TRBD1
size: -
DNA: TGTGCCAGCAGCTTAGGTAAGGGGGCGACTCCCCAGCATTTT
CDR3: CASSLGKGATPQHF

V: TRBV7-2
J: TRBJ2-5
D: -
size: -
DNA: TGTGCCAGCAGCTTAGACGGCGGGGCCAGTTTGGAGACCCAGTACTTC
CDR3: CASSLDGGASLETQYF

V: TRBV30
J: TRBJ2-1
D: TRBD1
size: -
DNA: TGTGCCTACCAACAGGGGACGAGCTACAATGAGCAGTTCTTC
CDR3: CAYQQGTSYNEQFF

V: TRBV19
J: TRBJ1-1
D: -
size: -
DNA: TGTGCCAGTAGTCTAGGCCGGGGAACTGAAGCTTTCTTT
CDR3: CASSLGRGTEAFF

V: TRBV9
J: TRBJ1-1
D: -
size: -
DNA: TGTGCCAGCAGCGTAGCTGGGGGACTGTCTTCTGAAGCTTTCTTT
CDR3: CASSVAGGLSSEAFF

V: TRBV30
J: TRBJ1-1
D: -
size: -
DNA: TGTGCCGGAGGACGTCGAGAAGCTTTCTTT
CDR3: CAGGRREAFF

V: TRBV27
J: TRBJ1-6
D: -
size: -
DNA: TGTGCCAGCAGGATTGTAGGGCCCCCGGGATCACCCCTCCACTTT
CDR3: CASRIVGPPGSPLHF